Presented here are 25 T cell receptor beta chains from one specimen sequenced in a study of a mutant IDH1 vaccine in newly diagnosed glioma. Time point noted: week 23, last vaccination. The study gave 300 ug of mutant IDH1 20-mer peptide per vaccine dose, with topical imiquimod. Libraries were prepared by immunoSEQ multiplex PCR; TCRdb keeps only in-frame clonotypes and omits some of them. The table shows tens of thousands of clones, with around 76% occurring only once. Their specific antigens are unknown. The sample was PBMCs, taken from a glioma patient whose treatment included an IDH1 peptide vaccine. These receptors all stem from a man aged 45-65 years with glioma.

The V gene is TRBV5-6, the J gene TRBJ1-1; D is perhaps TRBD1 (6 bases). CDR3 length: 17 amino acids. The germline gives CDR1 SGHDT, CDR2 YYEEEE. V was trimmed by 0 bases and J by 7 bases, leaving 22 bases between them. As DNA, the CDR3 is TGTGCCAGCAGCTTGGTAGGGGCCGGGGGGGGCTACGGTGAAGCTTTCTTT. Translating it yields CASSLVGAGGGYGEAFF.

The chain employs TRBV15 and TRBJ2-7; TRBD1 matches 8 bases. The V gene end was trimmed by 5 bases and the J gene end by 7 bases; junction bases not matched to a gene: 10. Germline CDR1 reads LNHNV; CDR2 reads YYDKDF (reference sequence). This CDR3 spans 14 amino acids. The CDR3: CATSLSDREREQYF. In DNA form, the CDR3 reads TGTGCCACCAGCCTATCGGACAGGGAAAGGGAGCAGTACTTC.

This clone has just a few counts. The rearrangement joins TRBV6-4 to TRBJ1-1; 7 bases map to TRBD1. Germline V gives CDR1 MRHNA, CDR2 SNTAGT. The CDR3 is 13 amino acids. The ends lost 5 bases at V and 1 base at J; junction bases unmatched: 1. CDR3 sequence: CASSRQGNTEAFF. The CDR3 region has the DNA TGTGCCAGCAGTCGACAGGGGAACACTGAAGCTTTCTTT.

This rearrangement joins TRBV19 to TRBJ1-5; possible D gene TRBD1, 5 bases. CDR1 and CDR2 from the germline V gene are LNHDA and SQIVND (reference sequence). The CDR3 totals 13 residues. Trimming took off 8 bases at V and 7 bases at J, with 15 bases between the two ends. The CDR3 DNA is TGTGCCAGTCAAGGGGTATTCAGCCAGCCCCAGCATTTT. Translation: CASQGVFSQPQHF.

The chain uses TRBV29-1 and TRBJ2-7; TRBD2 matches at 13 bases. The CDR3 length is 14 residues. Per the germline V gene, CDR1 is SQVTM and CDR2 is ANQGSEA. V shed 6 bases, J shed 6 bases, and the junction held 8 bases outside the gene matches. The CDR3 DNA follows: TGCAGCGTAGAGGGACTAGCGGGGTCCCTCGAGCAGTACTTC. Residues: CSVEGLAGSLEQYF.

The V call is TRBV19, the J call TRBJ1-5; D perhaps matches TRBD1 (5 bases). V gave up 4 bases and J gave up 4 bases, with 11 bases separating them. The length of the CDR3 is 14 residues. The V gene's germline CDR1 is LNHDA and CDR2 SQIVND (reference sequence). CDR3 nucleotides: TGTGCCAGTAGTAAGAGACAGTTAAATCAGCCCCAGCATTTT. This encodes CASSKRQLNQPQHF.

The chain couples TRBV30 to TRBJ1-6; D not certain. This CDR3 comprises 16 residues. CDR1 and CDR2 from the germline V gene are GTSNPN and SVGIG (reference sequence). V lost 1 base and J 0 bases, leaving 10 bases between the germline ends. The CDR3 is CAWSGERTSYNSPLHF. The CDR3, as DNA: TGTGCCTGGAGTGGGGAAAGAACCTCCTATAATTCACCCCTCCACTTT.

The rearrangement uses TRBV5-1 and TRBJ1-1, with D unclear. Germline CDR1 SGHRS, CDR2 YFSETQ. V was trimmed by 2 bases and J by 4 bases, leaving 9 bases between them. There are 13 residues in the CDR3. CDR3 nucleotide sequence: TGCGCCAGCAGCTTTGATCGGGGCACTGAAGCTTTCTTT. It specifies CASSFDRGTEAFF.

The V gene is TRBV6-5, the J gene TRBJ1-3; D is unresolved. The CDR3 covers 15 residues. V lost 0 bases, J lost 0 bases, and 6 bases lay in between. Germline V gene sequence: CDR1 MNHEY, CDR2 SVGAGI. The CDR3 loop is CASSYSGTSGNTIYF. Here the CDR3 DNA reads TGTGCCAGCAGTTACTCAGGTACCTCTGGAAACACCATATATTTT.

The chain uses TRBV10-3 and TRBJ2-7; tentatively, D is TRBD1 or TRBD2 (6 bases each). V lost 4 bases, J lost 0 bases, and 16 bases lay in between. Per the germline V gene, CDR1 is ENHRY and CDR2 is SYGVKD. The CDR3 totals 16 residues. The CDR3 nucleotides read TGTGCCATCAGTGGAGGTGGGGGGCTCAGCTCCTACGAGCAGTACTTC. Translation: CAISGGGGLSSYEQYF.

The sample holds a few counts of this clone. V gene TRBV5-1 combines with J gene TRBJ1-1; D remains ambiguous. Germline V gene sequence: CDR1 SGHRS, CDR2 YFSETQ. The CDR3 loop spans 13 amino acids. V shed 0 bases and J shed 5 bases, with 8 bases lying between them. The DNA for the CDR3 is TGCGCCAGCAGCTTGGTTATGAGGACTGAAGCTTTCTTT. Residues: CASSLVMRTEAFF.

Only a few counts were recorded for this clone. The chain uses TRBV29-1 and TRBJ1-1; 8 bases are a match to TRBD1. Germline lookup yields CDR1 SQVTM and CDR2 ANQGSEA. J lost 7 bases, V lost 8 bases, and 6 bases had no gene match. This CDR3 comprises 11 residues. CDR3 coding DNA: TGCAGCCCCAAGACAGGGGATGAAGCTTTCTTT. This gives the protein CSPKTGDEAFF.

This clone has only a few counts. V and J are TRBV19 and TRBJ2-7; TRBD1 matches 10 bases. The CDR3 totals 15 residues. Per the germline V gene, CDR1 is LNHDA and CDR2 is SQIVND (reference sequence). V lost 7 bases, J lost 6 bases, and 12 bases stayed unmatched. CDR3 bases: TGTGCCAGTACTCCCCGGACAGGGGGATTCAGCGAGCAGTACTTC. Protein sequence: CASTPRTGGFSEQYF.

The chain is built from TRBV2 and TRBJ2-1; D perhaps matches TRBD2 (5 bases). V was cut by 5 bases and J by 8 bases, with 10 bases left in between. The CDR3 is 12 residues long. Germline loops: CDR1 SNHLY, CDR2 FYNNEI. CDR3 in amino acids: CASSPSRDEQFF. In nucleotides, the CDR3 is TGTGCCAGCAGTCCCTCGAGGGATGAGCAGTTCTTC.

The J gene is TRBJ2-7, the V gene TRBV20-1, with 7 bases fitting TRBD1. Germline CDR1 is DFQATT and CDR2 is SNEGSKA (reference sequence). This CDR3 is 11 amino acids long. V lost 5 bases to trimming and J lost 3 bases; unmatched junction nucleotides: 1. The CDR3 region has the DNA TGCAGTGCTCGACAGGGCTACGAGCAGTACTTC. Its protein product is CSARQGYEQYF.

The chain joins TRBV5-6 to TRBJ1-4; 7 nucleotides line up with TRBD1. The CDR3 extends over 14 amino acids. The ends lost 4 bases at V and 4 bases at J; junction bases unmatched: 4. Germline-derived CDR1 and CDR2 are SGHDT and YYEEEE. CDR3 nucleotides: TGTGCCAGCAGCGATCAGGGGGTTAATGAAAAACTGTTTTTT. Translating gives CASSDQGVNEKLFF.

The rearrangement uses TRBV29-1 and TRBJ1-4, with TRBD1 matching 7 bases. Germline V gives CDR1 SQVTM, CDR2 ANQGSEA. This CDR3 contains 14 residues. V lost 0 bases, J lost 4 bases, and 2 bases stayed unmatched. The CDR3, as DNA: TGCAGCGTTGAAGACAGGGGGTTTAATGAAAAACTGTTTTTT. Its translation is CSVEDRGFNEKLFF.

The chain joins TRBV6-4 to TRBJ2-3; 12 bases are a match to TRBD2. CDR1 is MRHNA, CDR2 SNTAGT, per germline. V lost 6 bases, J lost 1 base, and 5 bases stayed unmatched. The CDR3 consists of 16 residues. The CDR3 DNA reads as TGTGCCAGCAGCGAACTAGCGGGGGGCGGCACAGATACGCAGTATTTT. This encodes CASSELAGGGTDTQYF.

V and J are TRBV19 and TRBJ2-5, with TRBD1 identical over 11 bases. From germline, CDR1 is LNHDA and CDR2 SQIVND (reference sequence). The V and J ends lost 4 bases and 5 bases, in that order; junction bases with no gene match: 6. The CDR3 runs 15 residues. The CDR3: CASSTGQGAGETQYF. The DNA for the CDR3 is TGTGCCAGTAGTACCGGACAGGGGGCAGGGGAGACCCAGTACTTC.

Only one count was recorded for this clone. V is TRBV27 and J is TRBJ1-2; D unclear. Trimming left V 8 bases short and J 0 bases short, with 7 bases between. Germline V gives CDR1 MNHEY, CDR2 SMNVEV (reference sequence). The CDR3 length is 12 residues. The CDR3 protein is CASRGSNYGYTF. The CDR3, as DNA: TGTGCCAGCCGCGGATCTAACTATGGCTACACCTTC.

This clone was seen just once. This rearrangement joins TRBV5-1 to TRBJ1-1, with 12 bases fitting TRBD1. V shed 4 bases and J 2 bases; nucleotides not matched to a gene: 6. The CDR3 is 16 residues long. The germline CDR1 and CDR2 sequences are SGHRS and YFSETQ. DNA of the CDR3: TGCGCCAGCAGCCTGGGACAGGGGGCAGCCAACACTGAAGCTTTCTTT. It yields the protein CASSLGQGAANTEAFF.

This clone was found once. The rearrangement uses TRBV7-9 and TRBJ1-4; no reliable D call. V was clipped by 4 bases and J by 8 bases, with 14 bases between them. Germline V gene data show CDR1 as SEHNR and CDR2 as FQNEAQ (reference sequence). The CDR3 extends over 14 amino acids. CDR3 region: CASSSYSSREKLFF. In DNA, the CDR3 is TGTGCCAGCAGCTCTTATTCTTCAAGGGAAAAACTGTTTTTT.

The sample holds a few counts of this clone. This chain links TRBV6-5 with TRBJ1-5, with D uncertain. The V gene's germline CDR1 is MNHEY and CDR2 SVGAGI. Trimming shortened V by 7 bases and J by 6 bases, and 10 bases separated the two germline ends. This CDR3 has 12 residues. This CDR3 is CASNSPLQPQHF. CDR3 nucleotide sequence: TGTGCCAGCAACTCCCCTCTTCAGCCCCAGCATTTT.

The V and J genes are TRBV7-2 and TRBJ2-6; D not resolved. The CDR3 is 15 residues long. Germline CDR1 reads SGHTA; CDR2 reads FQGNSA. V was cut by 3 bases and J by 0 bases, with 6 bases left in between. CDR3 amino acids: CASSFLVSGANVLTF. The CDR3, as DNA: TGTGCCAGCAGCTTTCTGGTCTCTGGGGCCAACGTCCTGACTTTC.

This clone was seen once. The V gene is TRBV30, the J gene TRBJ1-6; no firm D call. V lost 5 bases and J 10 bases, leaving 15 bases between the germline ends. Germline V gene lookup returns CDR1 GTSNPN and CDR2 SVGIG (reference sequence). The CDR3 runs to 13 residues. CDR3 region: CAWGQDLYSPLHF. Here the CDR3 DNA reads TGTGCCTGGGGCCAGGATTTATACTCACCCCTCCACTTT.